This is a list of T cell receptor beta chains from one sample in a study of blood T cell repertoires in COVID-19. The table came from immunoSEQ multiplex PCR; TCRdb's copy has only in-frame clones and leaves some out. The top ten hold 0.95% to 1.5% of the sample, which has over 200,000 clones, 91% seen once. The sample taken for sequencing was PBMCs or T cells enriched from blood (not recorded which). These receptors were collected from a human donor in a cohort exposed to, infected with or recovered from COVID-19 (not recorded which). The donor label of this sample is uncertain. The CDR3 runs from the conserved cysteine through the conserved F or W.

v_call cdr3_aa
TRBV18 CASSPRVATNEKLFF
TRBV27 CASKVTGAAGNTIYF
TRBV7-9 CASSGLAGSWGETQYF
TRBV30 CAWTGGGNQPQHF
TRBV29-1 CSVPGQGNGYTF
TRBV19 CASSPQTGTMTEAFF
TRBV6-1 CASSEETVYGYTF
TRBV6-1 CASSSRVHTGREQYF
TRBV9 CASSVGLTGYGYTF
TRBV7-2 CASSLGLAGGKETQYF
TRBV11-3 CASSLRPGADTQYF
TRBV5-1 CASSLDANTQYF
TRBV4-3 CASSRLLGYGYTF
TRBV19 CASSIEDFNQPQHF
TRBV7-9 CASSPQQGNTEAFF
TRBV7-9 CASSPQDYEQYF
TRBV7-2 CASSSPGQGHYGYTF
TRBV13 CASSLQGETQYF
TRBV11-2 CASSPNPSTDTQYF
TRBV15 CATSRGGTGEGYTF
TRBV7-2 CASSTSGWTDTQYF
TRBV5-1 CASSLNSGVSDTQYF
TRBV6-2/TRBV6-3 CASSYRHRGGGELFF
TRBV6-5 CASSYVSGENGYTF
TRBV5-6 CASSLDRDRHYGYTF
TRBV7-9 CASSLGRTGQIATNEKLFF
TRBV6-1 CASSEIDGGGYGYTF
TRBV3-1/TRBV3-2 CASSQASGTEIF